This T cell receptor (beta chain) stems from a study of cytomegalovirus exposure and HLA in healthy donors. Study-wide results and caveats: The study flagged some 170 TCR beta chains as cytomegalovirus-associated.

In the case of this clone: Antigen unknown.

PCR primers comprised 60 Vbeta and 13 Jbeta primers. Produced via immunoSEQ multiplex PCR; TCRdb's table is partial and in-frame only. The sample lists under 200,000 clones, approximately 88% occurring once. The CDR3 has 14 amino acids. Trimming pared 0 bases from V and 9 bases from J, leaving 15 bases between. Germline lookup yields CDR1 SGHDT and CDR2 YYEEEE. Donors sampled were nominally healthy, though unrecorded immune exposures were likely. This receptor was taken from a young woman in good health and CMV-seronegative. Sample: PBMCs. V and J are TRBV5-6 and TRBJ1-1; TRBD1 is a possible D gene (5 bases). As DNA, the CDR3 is TGTGCCAGCAGCTTGGGGTTGGGGGGAGGGAAAGCTTTCTTT. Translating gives CASSLGLGGGKAFF.